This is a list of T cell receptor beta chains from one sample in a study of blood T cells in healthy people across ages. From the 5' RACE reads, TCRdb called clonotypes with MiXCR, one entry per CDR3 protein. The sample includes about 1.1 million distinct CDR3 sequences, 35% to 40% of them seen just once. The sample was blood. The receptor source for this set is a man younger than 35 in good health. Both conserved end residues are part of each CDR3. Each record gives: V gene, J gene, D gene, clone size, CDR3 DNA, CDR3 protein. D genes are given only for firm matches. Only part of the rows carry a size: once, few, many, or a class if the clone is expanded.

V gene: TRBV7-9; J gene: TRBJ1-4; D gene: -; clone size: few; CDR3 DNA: TGTGCCAGCAGCCCCCCAGGGGACTATGAAAAACTGTTTTTT; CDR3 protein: CASSPPGDYEKLFF
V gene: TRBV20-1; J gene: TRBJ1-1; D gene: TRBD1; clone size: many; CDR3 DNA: TGCAGTGCTAGAGATCCGGGACAGGGAGAATTGGACACTGAAGCTTTCTTT; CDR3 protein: CSARDPGQGELDTEAFF
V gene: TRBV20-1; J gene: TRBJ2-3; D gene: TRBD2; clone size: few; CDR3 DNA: TGCAGTGCGCGGACTAGCGGGGGACCCCAGTATTTT; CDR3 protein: CSARTSGGPQYF
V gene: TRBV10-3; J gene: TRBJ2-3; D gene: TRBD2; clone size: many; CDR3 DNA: TGTGCCATCAGGTCCGGGACTAGCGGTACAGATACGCAGTATTTT; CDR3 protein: CAIRSGTSGTDTQYF
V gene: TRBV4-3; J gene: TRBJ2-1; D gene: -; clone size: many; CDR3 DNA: TGCGCCAGCAGCCAAGATGCGGGTTCCTACAATGAGCAGTTCTTC; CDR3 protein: CASSQDAGSYNEQFF
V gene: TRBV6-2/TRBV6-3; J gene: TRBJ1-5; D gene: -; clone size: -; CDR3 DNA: TGTGCCAGCAGTTACTCTATTTACAGGGAGCAGAATCAGCCCCAGCATTTT; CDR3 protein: CASSYSIYREQNQPQHF
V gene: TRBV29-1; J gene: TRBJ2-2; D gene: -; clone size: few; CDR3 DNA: TGCAGCGTTGAGACCGGTCCGAACACCGGGGAGCTGTTTTTT; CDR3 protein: CSVETGPNTGELFF
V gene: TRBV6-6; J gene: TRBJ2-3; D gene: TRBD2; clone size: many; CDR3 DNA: TGTGCCAGCAACGATCGAGCGGGGGGAGATACGCAGTATTTT; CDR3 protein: CASNDRAGGDTQYF
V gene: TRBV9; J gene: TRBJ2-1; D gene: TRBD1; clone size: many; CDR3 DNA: TGTGCCAGCAGTAATACCGGGACAGGGGTCTACAATGAGCAGTTCTTC; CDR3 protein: CASSNTGTGVYNEQFF
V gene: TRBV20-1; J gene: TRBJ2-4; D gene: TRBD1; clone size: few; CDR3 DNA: TGCAGTGCTGTACAGGGGGCTTCTTCCAAAAACATTCAGTACTTC; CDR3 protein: CSAVQGASSKNIQYF
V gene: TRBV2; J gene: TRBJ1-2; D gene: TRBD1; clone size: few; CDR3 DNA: TGTGCCAGCAGCCGTACTGGGACAGGGTTTGCTGGCTACACCTTC; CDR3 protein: CASSRTGTGFAGYTF
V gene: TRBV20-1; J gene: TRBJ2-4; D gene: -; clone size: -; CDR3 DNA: TGCAGTGCTCCGGTCTTAGCCTACAATGAGCAGTACTTC; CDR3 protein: CSAPVLAYNEQYF
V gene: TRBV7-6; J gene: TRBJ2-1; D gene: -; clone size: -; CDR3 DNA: TGTGCCAGCAGCTCGGGACACAATGAGCAGTTCTTC; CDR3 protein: CASSSGHNEQFF
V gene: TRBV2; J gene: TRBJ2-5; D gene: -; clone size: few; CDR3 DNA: TGTGCCAGCAGTGAAGCGTTGGGAGGTGAGACCCAGTACTTC; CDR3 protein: CASSEALGGETQYF
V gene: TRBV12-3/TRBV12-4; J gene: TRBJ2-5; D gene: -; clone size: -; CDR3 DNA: TGTGCCAGCAGTTTAGCGCTCCGGGGGTGGGAGACCCAGTACTTC; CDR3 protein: CASSLALRGWETQYF
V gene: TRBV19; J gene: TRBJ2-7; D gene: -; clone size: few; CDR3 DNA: TGTGCCACCCAGGGGGGCTCCTCCTACGAGCAGTACTTC; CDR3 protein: CATQGGSSYEQYF